These 14 T cell receptor beta chains were all obtained from the same sample, sequenced in a study of memory CD4+ T cells and cytomegalovirus serostatus. Single viable CD3+CD4+CD8-CD45RO+ cells were sorted as the memory CD4+ T cells. Here immunoSEQ multiplex PCR was the method, and the copy in TCRdb shows in-frame clones only, minus some. In the table there are about 62,000 clones, roughly 76% of which are singletons. The specimen sequenced was memory CD4+ T cells from blood. Receptors originate from an adult in good health and CMV-seropositive.

The chain couples TRBV7-3 to TRBJ2-5; D ambiguous. The CDR3 extends over 13 amino acids. Trimming stripped 2 bases from V and 3 bases from J, with 7 bases between. Germline V lookup: CDR1 SGHTA, CDR2 FQGTGA. The CDR3 nucleotides are TGTGCCAGCAGCTTACGCAGAGAAGAGACCCAGTACTTC. Translated: CASSLRREETQYF.

This clone was counted only a few times. The chain joins TRBV7-2 to TRBJ1-2; TRBD1 might be the D (6 bases). The CDR3 is 14 residues long. V dropped 5 bases and J dropped 2 bases, with 12 bases sitting between them. The germline gives CDR1 SGHTA, CDR2 FQGNSA. CDR3 residues: CASSTGQRNYGYTF. CDR3 in DNA: TGTGCCAGCAGCACCGGACAGCGAAACTATGGCTACACCTTC.

This clone was picked up one time. This chain connects TRBV19 to TRBJ2-1; D is possibly TRBD1 (5 bases). The germline gives CDR1 LNHDA, CDR2 SQIVND (reference sequence). V lost 2 bases and J 5 bases, leaving 7 bases between the germline ends. The CDR3 sequence is 13 residues long. In DNA form, the CDR3 reads TGTGCCAGTAGTATAAGCAGGGACAATGAGCAGTTCTTC. Its protein product is CASSISRDNEQFF.

The gene calls are TRBV28 and TRBJ2-7, with 7 bases aligning to TRBD1. Germline trimming cut 4 bases from V and 1 base from J; bases unmatched to any gene: 7. CDR1 and CDR2 (germline): MDHEN, SYDVKM. The CDR3 contains 15 residues. CDR3 DNA: TGTGCCAGCAGTTATCCCGGACAGGATTCCTACGAGCAGTACTTC. Residues: CASSYPGQDSYEQYF.

The chain combines TRBV15 with TRBJ1-5; possible D gene TRBD1, 5 bases. Germline V gene sequence: CDR1 LNHNV, CDR2 YYDKDF (reference sequence). This CDR3 spans 14 amino acids. V gave up 0 bases and J gave up 4 bases, with 7 bases separating them. CDR3 sequence (DNA): TGTGCCACCAGCAGAGAGGGACGGAATCAGCCCCAGCATTTT. It yields the protein CATSREGRNQPQHF. The whole variable domain, remainder taken from reference TRBV15 and TRBJ1-5, is DAMVIQNPRYQVTQFGKPVTLSCSQTLNHNVMYWYQQKSSQAPKLLFHYYDKDFNNEADTPDNFQSRRPNTSFCFLDIRSPGLGDTAMYLCATSREGRNQPQHFGDGTRLSIL.

The V and J genes are TRBV28 and TRBJ2-3; TRBD2 matches 10 bases. The CDR3 consists of 15 residues. Germline CDR1 and CDR2: MDHEN and SYDVKM. V trimming: 8 bases; J trimming: 4 bases; junction bases outside the gene matches: 9. The CDR3 nucleotides are TGTGCCAGCTGCCCAGGTGGACTAGCGGCAGATACGCAGTATTTT. This translates into CASCPGGLAADTQYF.

The chain has TRBV15 and TRBJ2-7; 8 bases fit TRBD2. Germline assignment: CDR1 LNHNV and CDR2 YYDKDF (reference sequence). This CDR3 has 15 residues. With V trimmed by 1 base and J by 3 bases, 5 bases remained unmatched. The CDR3 protein is CATSRVDGGVYEQYF. The DNA for the CDR3 is TGTGCCACCAGCAGAGTTGACGGGGGGGTCTACGAGCAGTACTTC.

The rearrangement uses TRBV6-5 and TRBJ1-2; no clear D gene. V dropped 7 bases and J dropped 5 bases, with 14 bases sitting between them. CDR1 is MNHEY and CDR2 is SVGAGI in the germline V gene. The CDR3 is 13 amino acids. The CDR3 DNA reads TGTGCCAGCACATCAGGCGTAGCGTATGGCTACACCTTC. This codes for CASTSGVAYGYTF.

This clone came up a few times. V and J are TRBV29-1 and TRBJ2-3, with a weak D call TRBD1 (5 bases). This CDR3 is built from 11 residues. Trimming took 4 bases from V and 4 from J, leaving 6 bases between them. Germline values: CDR1 SQVTM, CDR2 ANQGSEA. The CDR3 protein is CSVARADTQYF. CDR3 coding DNA: TGCAGCGTTGCCAGGGCAGATACGCAGTATTTT.

The chain combines TRBV4-3 with TRBJ2-7; a possible D gene is TRBD2 (5 bases). This CDR3 is 16 amino acids long. CDR1 is LGHNA, CDR2 YSLEER, per germline. The V end lost 0 bases, the J end lost 6 bases, and 18 bases lay between the germline ends. CDR3 DNA sequence: TGCGCCAGCAGCCAAGATTGGCGGGCCGTAATCCGCGAGCAGTACTTC. Its translation is CASSQDWRAVIREQYF.

This clone showed up many times. V gene TRBV5-4 combines with J gene TRBJ2-7; TRBD1 aligns across 7 bases. J lost 0 bases, V lost 2 bases, and 8 bases had no gene match. CDR3 length: 16 amino acids. Germline V gene sequence: CDR1 SGHNT, CDR2 YYREEE (reference sequence). CDR3: CASSLDNRGSSYEQYF. The CDR3 DNA is TGTGCCAGCAGCTTAGATAACAGGGGTAGCTCCTACGAGCAGTACTTC.

This clone has only one observation. This chain uses TRBV5-6 with TRBJ2-7; no firm D call. The germline CDR1 and CDR2 sequences are SGHDT and YYEEEE. The CDR3 has 13 residues. The germline V and J ends were trimmed by 1 base and 0 bases, with 5 bases remaining between them. The CDR3 reads CASSLWVSYEQYF. The CDR3 region has the DNA TGTGCCAGCAGCTTGTGGGTCTCCTACGAGCAGTACTTC.

A note on this clone: The sample holds other DNA sequences that translate to the same CDR3. This sequence joins TRBV19 and TRBJ1-2, with 7 bases that match TRBD1. Losses at the gene ends were 9 bases for V and 2 bases for J; bases not matched to a gene: 3. This CDR3 spans 12 amino acids. Germline V gene sequence: CDR1 LNHDA, CDR2 SQIVND (reference sequence). The CDR3 coding sequence is TGTGCCAGCGGACAGGCCAACTATGGCTACACCTTC. This gives the protein CASGQANYGYTF.

The sample holds a few counts of this clone. The chain recombines TRBV7-9 with TRBJ1-1; possibly TRBD1 for D (5 bases). Germline V lookup: CDR1 SEHNR, CDR2 FQNEAQ (reference sequence). V was trimmed by 0 bases and J by 4 bases, leaving 12 bases between them. This CDR3 is built from 15 residues. In DNA form, the CDR3 reads TGTGCCAGCAGCTTAGCGGCCGGGGGGACCACTGAAGCTTTCTTT. Encoded protein: CASSLAAGGTTEAFF.